This paragraph covers one T cell receptor beta chain sequence. These data are taken from a study of T cell responses to AZD1222 COVID-19 vaccine. Here immunoSEQ multiplex PCR was the method, and the copy in TCRdb shows in-frame clones only, minus some. The sample yields roughly 200,000 clones, about 92% seen once. The specimen was peripheral blood, collected on day 0 of MenACWY control vaccination. The sequence came from an adult in good health.

CDR3 residues: CASSLTPTAERGAFF. The CDR3 nucleotides read TGTGCCAGCAGCTTAACGCCGACAGCTGAGAGAGGGGCTTTCTTT. The chain couples TRBV7-3 to TRBJ1-1; D is perhaps TRBD1 (5 bases). With 0 bases removed from V and 11 bases from J, the gap between germline ends came to 19 bases. Germline CDR1 and CDR2: SGHTA and FQGTGA. This CDR3 spans 15 amino acids. The whole variable domain, remainder taken from reference TRBV7-3 and TRBJ1-1, is GAGVSQTPSNKVTEKGKYVELRCDPISGHTALYWYRQSLGQGPEFLIYFQGTGAADDSGLPNDRFFAVRPEGSVSTLKIQRTERGDSAVYLCASSLTPTAERGAFFGQGTRLTVV.